Shown below are 8 T cell receptor beta chains from a single sample sequenced in a study of regulatory T cells in long-lasting Graves disease. Building the TCR beta libraries relied on iRepertoire HTBI primers, and CDR3 regions underwent Arm-PCR. TCRdb used MiXCR to reprocess the multiplex PCR reads, holding one entry per CDR3 protein. The sample includes roughly 450,000 distinct CDR3 sequences, about 20% of them seen just once. Noted time point: persistent/refractory GD, antithyroid drugs over 5 years with positive TRAb. With RNA extracted from PBMCs as input, the TCR library was made. The sequenced sample was peripheral blood mononuclear cells (PBMCs), obtained when the disease was refractory, from a patient treated with antithyroid drugs. Receptors were obtained from a female donor with Graves disease.

This clonotype has ten or more counts. V usage is TRBV15 and J usage is TRBJ1-5; D is possibly TRBD1 (6 bases). The CDR3 has 15 amino acids. From germline, CDR1 is LNHNV and CDR2 YYDKDF (reference sequence). V lost 4 bases to trimming and J lost 6 bases, with 16 bases between them. In nucleotides, the CDR3 is TGTGCCACCAGCAAAACCCGGGGGCTCGGTCAGCCCCAGCATTTT. Translated, it gives CATSKTRGLGQPQHF.

Turning to this clonotype: A much more abundant neighbour one base away suggests this may be a read error. This is likely a read error, given that the CDR3 carries no conserved phenylalanine or tryptophan at its end. The chain has TRBV7-8 and TRBJ2-7, with unresolved D. This CDR3 comprises 12 residues. V dropped 7 bases and J dropped 4 bases, with 11 bases sitting between them. Germline V gives CDR1 SGHVS, CDR2 FQNEAQ. This CDR3 is CASKAISYEQYL. The CDR3 nucleotides read TGTGCCAGCAAAGCGATCTCGTACGAGCAGTACCTC.

Only a few counts were recorded for this clonotype. The chain employs TRBV6-5 and TRBJ2-7; no reliable D call. The CDR3 sequence is 13 residues long. Germline V gene lookup returns CDR1 MNHEY and CDR2 SVGAGI. V lost 1 base to trimming and J lost 2 bases, with 6 bases between them. CDR3 bases: TGTGCCAGCAGTTACTTCTCCACCTACGAGCAGTACTTC. Its protein product is CASSYFSTYEQYF.

This clonotype was counted ten times or more. This rearrangement joins TRBV6-1 to TRBJ2-5, with D perhaps matching TRBD2 (6 bases). V lost 0 bases, J lost 5 bases, and 13 bases lay in between. In germline, CDR1 is MNHNS, CDR2 SASEGT. The CDR3 extends over 15 amino acids. CDR3 bases: TGTGCCAGCAGTGAAGCAGCGGGTTCGAGGGAGACCCAGTACTTC. Protein: CASSEAAGSRETQYF.

In this sample, this clonotype turned up a few times. The gene calls are TRBV5-1 and TRBJ1-1; D gene uncertain. The CDR3 consists of 14 residues. Germline CDR1 is SGHRS and CDR2 is YFSETQ. V dropped 4 bases and J dropped 0 bases, with 10 bases sitting between them. In DNA, the CDR3 is TGCGCCAGCAGCACCGACGGCATGAACACTGAAGCTTTCTTT. Its translation: CASSTDGMNTEAFF.

This clonotype was counted a few times. This rearrangement joins TRBV6-1 to TRBJ1-5; D not certain. CDR3 length: 10 residues. The germline V gene has CDR1 MNHNS and CDR2 SASEGT. Trimming removed 9 bases at V and 6 bases at J, with 6 bases between. The CDR3 DNA is TGTGCCAGTGGGAGTCAGCCCCAGCATTTT. Protein product: CASGSQPQHF.

This clonotype was observed at least ten times. The V gene is TRBV28, the J gene TRBJ1-1; no clear D gene. CDR3 length: 14 residues. V was clipped by 1 base and J by 5 bases, with 11 bases between them. The germline V gene has CDR1 MDHEN and CDR2 SYDVKM. The CDR3 bases are TGTGCCAGCAGTTTATTGAGGCAGTCGACTGAAGCTTTCTTT. Translation gives CASSLLRQSTEAFF.

A remark on this clonotype: It is likely a read error: a sequence one base away is far more abundant. The chain links TRBV7-9 to TRBJ2-5; D remains unclear. CDR1 SEHNR and CDR2 FQNEAQ come from the germline V gene (reference sequence). CDR3 length: 14 residues. The V end was cut by 4 bases, the J end by 7 bases, with 16 bases between. The CDR3 DNA is TGTGCCAGCAGCTCAGCCGGTGAGGTGGCGACCCAGTACTTC. Protein: CASSSAGEVATQYF.